This TCR beta chain was documented in a study of cytomegalovirus exposure and HLA in healthy donors. Study at large: Out of approximately 400 genotyped donors, less than 85% belonged to the Caucasian-associated ancestry cluster.

Germline V gene lookup returns CDR1 SEHNR and CDR2 FQNEAQ (reference sequence). Trimming shortened V by 5 bases and J by 5 bases, and 12 bases separated the two germline ends. The CDR3 has 13 amino acids. The PCR had 60 Vbeta and 13 Jbeta primers. TCRdb's copy holds only in-frame clones and misses some; the assay was immunoSEQ multiplex PCR. The table shows 130,000 or so clones, with roughly four fifths occurring only once. Study-level points and caveats: In a later analysis, across HLA loci, associated TCR counts were highest for DRB1, lowest for HLA-C.

Turning to this clone: As yet, its antigen is unknown.

The specimen was PBMCs. The source of this sequence is a female donor in good health and CMV-seronegative. The chain has TRBV7-9 and TRBJ2-5; D gene uncertain. The CDR3 loop is CASSPRLGETQYF. The DNA for the CDR3 is TGTGCCAGCAGCCCCCGACTCGGGGAGACCCAGTACTTC.